This entry concerns a single T cell receptor beta chain. Its antigen is unidentified. Being one base from a much bigger clone, this may be a read error. This sample was included in a study of T cell repertoires in cytomegalovirus infection. Study background: Matching HLA type, along with CMV infection, was indicated by public TCR beta signatures. Study-wide results and caveats: It was HLA-C-restricted CMV-specific TCR beta clonotypes that dominated the response ex vivo. Adding up the frequency of public TCR beta families identified people who carried CMV plus the relevant HLA.

CDR1 SGHTA and CDR2 FQGTGA come from the germline V gene. Losses at the gene ends were 1 base for V and 2 bases for J; bases not matched to a gene: 7. This CDR3 comprises 17 residues. TCRdb reanalysed the reads using MiXCR and keeps one entry per CDR3 protein. The repertoire includes hundreds of thousands of distinct CDR3 sequences, less than 25% of them detected once, and 6.5% to 10% sits in the top ten. The TCR originated in a human donor in good health (CMV status not recorded). Some clones in this sample may be carry-over from other donors' samples. The chain recombines TRBV7-3 with TRBJ2-3, with TRBD1 identical over 9 bases. Sequenced: CD8+ T cells from PBMCs. This chain's CDR3 is CASSLIGTGYITDTQYF. Written as DNA, the CDR3 is TGTGCCAGCAGCTTAATCGGGACAGGGTATATCACAGATACGCAGTATTTT.